The T cell receptor beta chain described here comes from a study of beta chain features in type 1 diabetes. V dropped 4 bases and J dropped 6 bases, with 17 bases sitting between them. The germline V gene has CDR1 SGHNT and CDR2 YYREEE (reference sequence). The CDR3 contains 15 residues. CD4+ cells of the naive, central memory, regulatory and stem cell-like memory types were sorted via CD45RO/CCR7/CD25/CD127/CD95/CD27. The investigators reverse transcribed all of the isolated RNA, so they sequenced expressed TCRB transcripts. Around 3.57 million reads was the average for naive, central memory and regulatory T cell samples. Profiling relied on immunoSEQ multiplex PCR, and the TCRdb table lists in-frame clones only, not all of them. The table lists 35,000 to 45,000 clones, around 63% of them singletons, with 1.5% to 2% in the top ten. Comments on this clone: Its antigen is not known.

Whole-study findings and limits: Researchers reported that naive, central memory and Treg TCRB repertoires appeared more similar in patients than in healthy donors. Moderately but significantly shorter TCRB CDR3s were found in Type 1 diabetes patients in all four CD4+ subsets. The study notes PCR might favor shorter templates equally in patients and controls.

Specimen: Tregs from blood. The origin of this receptor is a man aged 25 to 40 with type 1 diabetes. Some clones in this sample may be carry-over from other donors' samples. V usage is TRBV5-4 and J usage is TRBJ1-5; D remains ambiguous. The CDR3 DNA sequence: TGTGCCAGCAGCCAAGATCTGAGGGATGGTCAGCCCCAGCATTTT. It specifies CASSQDLRDGQPQHF.